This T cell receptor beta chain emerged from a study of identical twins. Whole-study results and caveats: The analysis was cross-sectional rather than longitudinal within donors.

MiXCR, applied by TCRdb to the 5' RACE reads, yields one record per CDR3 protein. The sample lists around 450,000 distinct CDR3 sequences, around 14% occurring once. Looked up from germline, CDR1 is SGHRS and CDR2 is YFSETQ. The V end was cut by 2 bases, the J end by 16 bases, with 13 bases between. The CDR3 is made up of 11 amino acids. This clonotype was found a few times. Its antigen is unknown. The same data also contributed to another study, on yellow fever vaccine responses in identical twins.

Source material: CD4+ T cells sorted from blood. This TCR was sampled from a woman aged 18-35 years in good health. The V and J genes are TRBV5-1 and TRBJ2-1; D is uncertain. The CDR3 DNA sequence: TGCGCCAGCAGCTTTGGTTTCCACCCATTCTTC. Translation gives CASSFGFHPFF.